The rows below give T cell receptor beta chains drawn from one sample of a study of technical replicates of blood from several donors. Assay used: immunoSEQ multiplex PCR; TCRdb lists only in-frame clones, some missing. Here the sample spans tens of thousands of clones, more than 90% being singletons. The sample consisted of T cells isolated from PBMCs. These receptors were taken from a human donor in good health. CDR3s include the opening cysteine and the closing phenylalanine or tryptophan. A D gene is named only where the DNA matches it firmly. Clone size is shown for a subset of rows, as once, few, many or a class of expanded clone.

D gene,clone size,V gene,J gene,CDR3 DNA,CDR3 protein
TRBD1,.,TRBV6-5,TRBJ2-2,TGTGCCAGCTTGGAGACAGGGGACACCGGGGAGCTGTTTTTT,CASLETGDTGELFF
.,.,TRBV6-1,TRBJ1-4,TGTGCCAGCAGCCGGGTGAATAATGAAAAACTGTTTTTT,CASSRVNNEKLFF
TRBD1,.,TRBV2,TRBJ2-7,TGTGCCAGCAGCCCCACAGGGGGGTACTACGAGCAGTACTTC,CASSPTGGYYEQYF
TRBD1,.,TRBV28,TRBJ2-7,TGTGCCAGCAGTAGACAGGGGCGGAACGAGCAGTACTTC,CASSRQGRNEQYF
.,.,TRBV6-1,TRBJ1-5,TGTGCCAGCAGGATTCCCGGCGGACTACAGCCCCAGCATTTT,CASRIPGGLQPQHF
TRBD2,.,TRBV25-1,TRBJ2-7,TGTGCCAGCAGTGGGACTAGCGGGAGCTACGCCCCGTACGAGCAGTACTTC,CASSGTSGSYAPYEQYF
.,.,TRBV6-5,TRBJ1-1,TGTGCCAGCAGTTACAGGGGTGAAGCTTTCTTT,CASSYRGEAFF
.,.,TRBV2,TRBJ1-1,TGTGCCAGCAGTGAAGCGCCTGCCAGCGGGGCCCAGTTT,CASSEAPASGAQF
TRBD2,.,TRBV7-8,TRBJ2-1,TGTGCCAGCAGCTCTAGCGGGAGGAGAAACTACAATGAGCAGTTCTTC,CASSSSGRRNYNEQFF
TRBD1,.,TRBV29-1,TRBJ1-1,TGCAGCGTTGATGAACAGGGGGTAGATATGGCTTTCTTT,CSVDEQGVDMAFF
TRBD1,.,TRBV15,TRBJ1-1,TGTGCCACCAGCAAAGGGGGACAGGGGAACACTGAAGCTTTCTTT,CATSKGGQGNTEAFF
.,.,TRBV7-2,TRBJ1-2,TGTGCCAGCAGCTTCCAAAATGACAGACCACGGGGCTACACCTTC,CASSFQNDRPRGYTF
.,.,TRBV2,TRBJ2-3,TGTGCCTCATTTCGGGGCACAGATACGCAGTATTTT,CASFRGTDTQYF
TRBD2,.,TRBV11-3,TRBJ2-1,TGTGCCAGCAGCTGGGGAGCGGGAGAGGTTTATGAGCAGTTCTTC,CASSWGAGEVYEQFF
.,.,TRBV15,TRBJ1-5,TGTGCCACCAGCAGTTGGCAGTCAAATCAGCCCCAGCATTTT,CATSSWQSNQPQHF
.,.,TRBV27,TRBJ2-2,TGTGCCAGCAGTTTTTCTCCGAACACCGGGGAGCTGTTTTTT,CASSFSPNTGELFF
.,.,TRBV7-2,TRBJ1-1,TGTGCCAGCAGCTCTGTGGCATCAGGAACTGAAGCTTTCTTT,CASSSVASGTEAFF
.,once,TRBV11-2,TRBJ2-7,TGTGCCAGCAGCTTAGGTAACGGCTACGAGCAGTACTTC,CASSLGNGYEQYF
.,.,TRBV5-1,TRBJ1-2,TGCGCCAGCAGCTTGGGTACGGGAGGCTATGGCTACACCTTC,CASSLGTGGYGYTF
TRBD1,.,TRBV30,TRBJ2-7,TGTGCCTGCGCCCCGGGACAGGGTTACGAGCAGTACTTC,CACAPGQGYEQYF
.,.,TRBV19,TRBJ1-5,TGTGCCAGTAGTAACGGGTTGGATCAGCCCCAGCATTTT,CASSNGLDQPQHF
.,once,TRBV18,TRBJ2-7,TGTGCCAGCTCACTAAAGGACAGCTCCTACGAGCAGTACTTC,CASSLKDSSYEQYF
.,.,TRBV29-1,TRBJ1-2,TGCAGCGTCGAGACAGTTTATGGCTACACCTTC,CSVETVYGYTF
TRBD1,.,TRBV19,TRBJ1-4,TGTGCCAGTAGTCCTCGACAGGGATTGGGGGAAAAACTGTTTTTT,CASSPRQGLGEKLFF
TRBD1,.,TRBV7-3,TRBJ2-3,TGTGCCAGCAGCCAGAACAGGGGGACAGATACGCAGTATTTT,CASSQNRGTDTQYF
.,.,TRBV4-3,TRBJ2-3,TGCGCCAGCAGCCAAGACTATACGCAGTATTTT,CASSQDYTQYF
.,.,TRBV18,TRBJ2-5,TGTGCCAGCTCACCACGGGGAACTAGGGAGACCCAGTACTTC,CASSPRGTRETQYF
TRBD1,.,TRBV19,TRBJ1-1,TGTGCCAGTACTAGAGACAGGGTCATGAACACTGAAGCTTTCTTT,CASTRDRVMNTEAFF
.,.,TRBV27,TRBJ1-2,TGTGCCAGCAGACTACGGGGAACCACTAACTATGGCTACACCTTC,CASRLRGTTNYGYTF
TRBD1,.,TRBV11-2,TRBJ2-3,TGTGCCAGCAGCTTAGGGGCGGGGACAGGGGGTACAGATACGCAGTATTTT,CASSLGAGTGGTDTQYF
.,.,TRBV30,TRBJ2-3,TGTGCCTGGAATCGTGCAGGCACAGATACGCAGTATTTT,CAWNRAGTDTQYF
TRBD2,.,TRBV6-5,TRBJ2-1,TGTGCCAGCAGTCAGCCGACTAGCGGGAGTAACGAGCAGTTCTTC,CASSQPTSGSNEQFF
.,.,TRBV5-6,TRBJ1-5,TGTGCCAGCAGCTTCAGGGATCTGCCTTACAATCAGCCCCAGCATTTT,CASSFRDLPYNQPQHF
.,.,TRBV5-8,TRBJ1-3,TGTGCCAGCGGCCCCCGAAACACCATATATTTT,CASGPRNTIYF
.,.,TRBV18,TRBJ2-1,TGTGCCAGCTCAGAACAGGTAATTGAGCAGTTCTTC,CASSEQVIEQFF
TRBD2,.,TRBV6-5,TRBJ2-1,TGTGCCAGCACAAACATAGCGACGGGGGGGGAGCAGTTCTTC,CASTNIATGGEQFF
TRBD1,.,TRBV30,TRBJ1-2,TGTGCCTGGACCGGGACAGGGGGTATGGGGAACTATGGCTACACCTTC,CAWTGTGGMGNYGYTF
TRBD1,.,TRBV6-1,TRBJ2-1,TGTGCCAGCAGCCCCTTAGGACAGGCAAATGAGCAGTTCTTC,CASSPLGQANEQFF
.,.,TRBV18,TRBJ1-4,TGTGCCAGCTCAGGACAGAATGAAAAACTGTTTTTT,CASSGQNEKLFF
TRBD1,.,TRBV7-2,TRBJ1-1,TGTGCCAGCAGCTTACAGGGGGTAAACACTGAAGCTTTCTTT,CASSLQGVNTEAFF
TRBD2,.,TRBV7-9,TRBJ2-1,TGTGCCAGCAGTCCAGCGGGGGCCTACAATGAGCAGTTCTTC,CASSPAGAYNEQFF
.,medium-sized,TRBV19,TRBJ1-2,TGTGCCAGTAGTGTGACTACGAAAGGGGGCTACACCTTC,CASSVTTKGGYTF
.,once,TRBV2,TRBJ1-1,TGTGCCAGCAGTGAACTCCAGGGGTTAATAACTGAAGCTTTCTTT,CASSELQGLITEAFF
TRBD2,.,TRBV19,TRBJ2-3,TGTGCCAGTAGTATATTTAGCGGGAGAGGTTCAGATACGCAGTATTTT,CASSIFSGRGSDTQYF
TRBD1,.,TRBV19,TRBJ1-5,TGTGCCAGTAGTTATGACAGGGGATCAAATCAGCCCCAGCATTTT,CASSYDRGSNQPQHF
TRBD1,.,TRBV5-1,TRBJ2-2,TGCGCCAGCAGCTTGAATGGTCAGGGGGTTGACACCGGGGAGCTGTTTTTT,CASSLNGQGVDTGELFF
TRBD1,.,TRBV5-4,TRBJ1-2,TGTGCCAGCAGCCTTCTCGACAGGGGGCGAGGCTACACCTTC,CASSLLDRGRGYTF
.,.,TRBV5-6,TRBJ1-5,TGTGCCAGCAGCTTGGCGGGTAATCAGCCCCAGCATTTT,CASSLAGNQPQHF
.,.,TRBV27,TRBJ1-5,TGTGCCAGCAGTCTAACAGGGAGCAATCAGCCCCAGCATTTT,CASSLTGSNQPQHF
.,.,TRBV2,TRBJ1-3,TGTGCCAGCAGTGATTTAGGTGGAGGCTCTGGAAACACCATATATTTT,CASSDLGGGSGNTIYF
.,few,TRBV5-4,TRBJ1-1,TGTGCCAGCAGCTTCCAGGAAACTGAAGCTTTCTTT,CASSFQETEAFF
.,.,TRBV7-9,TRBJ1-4,TGTGCCAGCAGCTTAACTGCAACTAATGAAAAACTGTTTTTT,CASSLTATNEKLFF
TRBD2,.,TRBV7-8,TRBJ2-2,TGTGCCAGCAGCCTTAGCGGGAGGGGGGCCGGGGAGCTGTTTTTT,CASSLSGRGAGELFF
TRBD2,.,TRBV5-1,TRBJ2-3,TGCGCCAGCGGGACTGGACTAGCGGTAGGGCGTAGCACAGATACGCAGTATTTT,CASGTGLAVGRSTDTQYF
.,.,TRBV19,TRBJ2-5,TGTGCCAGTAGGGATGGCGCCCAGGGAGGAGAGACCCAGTACTTC,CASRDGAQGGETQYF
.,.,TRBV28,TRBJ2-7,TGTGCCAGCAGTTTTGAGTCTCGGGTCCCTTACGAGCAGTACTTC,CASSFESRVPYEQYF
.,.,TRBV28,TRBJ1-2,TGTGCCAGCAGTTTACTCCTTTTTGGCTACACCTTC,CASSLLLFGYTF
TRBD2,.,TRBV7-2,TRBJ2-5,TGTGCCAGCAGCTTAGGACTAGCGGGAGAATCAAGGAGGGAGACCCAGTACTTC,CASSLGLAGESRRETQYF
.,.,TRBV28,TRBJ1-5,TGTGCCAGCAGCAGACTTCGAAACAATCAGCCCCAGCATTTT,CASSRLRNNQPQHF